These T cell receptor beta chains were read from a single sample in a study of shared clonotypes between healthy human individuals. Here immunoSEQ multiplex PCR was the method, and the copy in TCRdb shows in-frame clones only, minus some. The sample comprises some 500,000 clones, roughly four fifths of which are singletons, and around 12% rests with the top ten. The source material was PBMCs. These receptor sequences come from a woman in her thirties or forties in good health. Some clones in this sample may be carry-over from other donors' samples. Both conserved end residues are trimmed from each CDR3. Size is omitted from some rows. Given values are once, few, many or a class for expanded clones.

cdr3_aa j_call clone_size v_call
ASSDTGLAGRGNEQF TRBJ2-1 many TRBV6-1
ASSYSTGRAGEQY TRBJ2-7 . TRBV6-5
ATTGHTSNQPQH TRBJ1-5 . TRBV10-3
ASSSQTSGRGETQY TRBJ2-5 . TRBV5-1
ASSFQGSSYT TRBJ1-2 many TRBV28
ASSSHGRTGGQPQH TRBJ1-5 . TRBV2
ASTRVGNNEKLF TRBJ1-4 . TRBV6-6
ASSPFPAAEGEKLF TRBJ1-4 . TRBV18
ATSRDWGETKNEQF TRBJ2-1 once TRBV15
ASSSVDTIY TRBJ1-3 many TRBV11-2
ASSIGGRYTDTQY TRBJ2-3 . TRBV19
ASSLVSGVYEQY TRBJ2-7 few TRBV7-2
ASAVGRENEQF TRBJ2-1 . TRBV28
ASSETLSAQPQH TRBJ1-5 many TRBV2
SVEDAVAGNTIY TRBJ1-3 . TRBV29-1
ASSQGEVFSDSYNEQF TRBJ2-1 . TRBV14
ASSYRKREGRYEQF TRBJ2-1 . TRBV6-6
ASSLERGEQY TRBJ2-7 . TRBV5-1
ASSPTWTPETQY TRBJ2-5 . TRBV18
ASSKEQDLLYRGYT TRBJ1-2 . TRBV21-1
ASARGANTGELF TRBJ2-2 . TRBV7-2
ASSQVWRNYGYT TRBJ1-2 once TRBV4-3
ASSFRTGGGEKLF TRBJ1-4 . TRBV7-2
ASTTHGGNYGYT TRBJ1-2 . TRBV28
ASSPRQLGDYGYT TRBJ1-2 . TRBV18
ASSRPFLGYEQY TRBJ2-7 many TRBV7-2
ASSYHGAGELF TRBJ2-2 . TRBV6-5
ASSAGLAADTQY TRBJ2-3 . TRBV7-3
ASSLGGHSYEQY TRBJ2-7 . TRBV7-8
ASRIRDRGYGYT TRBJ1-2 . TRBV19
ASSFLASGYNEQF TRBJ2-1 . TRBV7-3
ASSRTSGRNTGELF TRBJ2-2 . TRBV10-2
ASSLEVAGGINEQF TRBJ2-1 . TRBV5-1
ASSPRTGDTIY TRBJ1-3 . TRBV18
ASSGLAKNIQY TRBJ2-4 once TRBV7-2
ASSPNSYEQY TRBJ2-7 . TRBV7-9
ASSQDAQGTYEQY TRBJ2-7 few TRBV4-2
ASSLLAGTPYEQY TRBJ2-7 . TRBV28
ASSDSGQLAREQY TRBJ2-7 . TRBV25-1
ASMGAGTSGRGYEQY TRBJ2-7 many TRBV2
SASFEGPIY TRBJ1-3 . TRBV20-1
ASSKGLARGKF TRBJ2-1 . TRBV28
ASSQLSVVDEQY TRBJ2-7 few TRBV16
ASSFVQYGSPLH TRBJ1-6 . TRBV27
ASSAGTGFEQY TRBJ2-7 . TRBV7-2
ASSISGKGVTQY TRBJ2-3 . TRBV10-2
ASSIRRDSYEQY TRBJ2-7 . TRBV28
ASSLGQVYNEQF TRBJ2-1 . TRBV11-3
ASSATLLRAGELF TRBJ2-2 once TRBV7-7
ASSLGTEKKAF TRBJ1-1 . TRBV19
ASSSRLAQETQY TRBJ2-5 . TRBV7-2
ASSLSTAGAGDTQY TRBJ2-3 . TRBV7-3
ASRKPRLFGEKLF TRBJ1-4 . TRBV28
SVDVGILRGYT TRBJ1-2 . TRBV29-1
ASSSPGTGNTIY TRBJ1-3 . TRBV28
ASSRNGDSNQPQH TRBJ1-5 . TRBV7-2
ASSPLGASGILRGYNEQF TRBJ2-1 . TRBV28
ASNRGPVDYEQY TRBJ2-7 . TRBV19
ASSESSGRGTDTQY TRBJ2-3 . TRBV10-1